This T cell receptor (beta chain) was profiled in a study of blood T cells in healthy people across ages. A second roughly 7 to 12 cycle PCR used barcoded and J-beta primers. TCRdb itself ran the 5' RACE reads through MiXCR, one entry per CDR3 protein. Of over 700,000 distinct CDR3 sequences listed, about 53% are singletons. Study findings and constraints: Shifts in expanded clonotypes may have been confounded by donor CMV status, which was unknown.

The study drew donors from healthy Caucasian individuals in Russia aged roughly 6 to 90. PBMCs were isolated at a quantity of at least 6 million per sample. This clonotype was seen more than once but under ten times. The antigen remains unidentified. The CDR3 sequence is 14 residues long. V was pared by 6 bases and J by 1 base, with 14 bases between. Looked up from germline, CDR1 is DFQATT and CDR2 is SNEGSKA (reference sequence). The chain employs TRBV20-1 and TRBJ2-3, with D perhaps TRBD1 or TRBD2 (5 bases each). The source material was blood. This sequence originates from a man aged 80 or over in good health. CDR3 in amino acids: CSAFGATGTDTQYF. DNA of the CDR3: TGCAGTGCCTTCGGGGCCACGGGCACAGATACGCAGTATTTT.